The present entry profiles one T cell receptor beta chain with its context. The target antigen is unknown. The data originate from a study of persistence of HIV-infected CD4 T cells. This nonspecific control used anti-CD3/anti-CD28 bead stimulation of CD4+ T cells. CD4+ T cells upregulating both CD40 ligand and CD69 were sorted as responding cells. For at least 4 years, plasma HIV-1 RNA was undetectable (<50 copies/mL). Donors had CD4+ T cell counts above 400 cells/uL and were CMV-seropositive. Sequencing used immunoSEQ version 4 in survey mode. This table comes from immunoSEQ multiplex PCR, and its TCRdb copy is limited to in-frame clones, with some not included. The profile shows about 45,000 clones, just over 90% of them singletons. The CDR3 spans 12 residues. Germline V gene data show CDR1 as LGHDT and CDR2 as YNNKEL (reference sequence). With 3 bases removed from V and 2 bases from J, the gap between germline ends came to 5 bases.

J is TRBJ2-7 and V is TRBV3-1 (or the pseudogene TRBV3-2); no definite D call. Source: CD4+ T cells sorted from PBMCs after approximately 19-hour stimulation, taken from a patient who received antiretroviral therapy. The sequence came from an adult man with HIV who was CMV-seropositive. The CDR3 loop is CASSQIAYEQYF. The CDR3 bases are TGTGCCAGCAGCCAGATCGCCTACGAGCAGTACTTC.